The clone carrying this T cell receptor (beta chain) was seen just once. The sample is drawn from a study of blood T cell repertoires in COVID-19. Study background: The cDNA or gDNA used as material had been derived from T cells, B-cell-depleted T cells, or PBMCs.

Authors' methods: The authors estimated nucleated cell counts from reference gene primer amplification. Clones were read by immunoSEQ multiplex PCR, and TCRdb kept only the in-frame ones, dropping some. Clonal size and the V and J genes are those of that table, whereas D and trimming came from the DNA. Altogether 85,000 to 100,000 clones are present, approximately 86% being singletons, with the ten largest covering approximately 7.2%. The germline CDR1 and CDR2 sequences are LGHNT and FRNRAP. V shed 7 bases and J 2 bases; nucleotides not matched to a gene: 3. The length of the CDR3 is 14 residues. The V call is TRBV12-5, the J call TRBJ2-7; 12 positions agree with TRBD2. This sequence originates from a man aged 60 to 69 with acute or convalescent COVID-19. The source material was peripheral blood. In DNA form, the CDR3 reads TGTGCTAGTGTGTCTAGCGGGGGGGCCTACGAGCAGTACTTC. Its translation: CASVSSGGAYEQYF.